The clone carrying this TCR beta chain was seen only a few times. Antigen specificity is unknown. From germline, CDR1 is MNHNS and CDR2 SASEGT. The CDR3 spans 14 residues. J gave up 9 bases and V 2 bases, and 2 bases lay outside the gene matches. The data are from a study of CD8+CD57+ T cells in acquired aplastic anemia. General study points: Patients and controls shared over 25 CD8+ CDR3 sequences, which appeared highly expressed in patients and within their immunodominant clones.

Template material for TCR beta VDJ and CDR3 profiling consisted of genomic DNA. One entry per CDR3 protein results from TCRdb running MiXCR on the reads. This sample carries a few hundred thousand distinct CDR3 sequences, about a third of them seen once, and the ten largest clones take 0.75% to 0.95%. CD8+CD57+ cell expansion had been shown by flow cytometry in patients chosen for sequencing. The rearrangement uses TRBV6-1 and TRBJ2-4, with TRBD2 identical over 12 bases. The specimen sequenced was sorted CD4+, CD8+, or CD8+CD57+ T cells (not recorded which) from PBMCs. The receptor was isolated from a human donor with aplastic anemia. CDR3 DNA sequence: TGTGCCAGCAGTGAAATGACTAGCGGGGGCATTCAGTACTTC. Encoded protein: CASSEMTSGGIQYF.